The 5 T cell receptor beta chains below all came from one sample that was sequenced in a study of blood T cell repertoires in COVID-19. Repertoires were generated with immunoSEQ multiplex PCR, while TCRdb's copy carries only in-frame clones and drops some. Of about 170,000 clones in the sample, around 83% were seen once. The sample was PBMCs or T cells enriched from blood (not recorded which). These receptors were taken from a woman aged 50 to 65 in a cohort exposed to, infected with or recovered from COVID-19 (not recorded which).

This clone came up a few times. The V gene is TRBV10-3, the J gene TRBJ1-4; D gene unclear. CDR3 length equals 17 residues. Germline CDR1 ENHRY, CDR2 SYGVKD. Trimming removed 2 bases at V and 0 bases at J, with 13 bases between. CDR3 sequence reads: CAISENSGTTTNEKLFF. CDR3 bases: TGTGCCATCAGTGAGAATTCGGGTACTACAACTAATGAAAAACTGTTTTTT.

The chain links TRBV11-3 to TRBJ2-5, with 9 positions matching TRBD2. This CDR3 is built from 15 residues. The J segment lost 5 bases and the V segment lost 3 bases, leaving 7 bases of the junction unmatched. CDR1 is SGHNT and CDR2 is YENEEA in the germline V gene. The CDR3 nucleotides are TGTGCCAGCAGCTTGAAGCGGGGGGTTTTCGAGACCCAGTACTTC. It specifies CASSLKRGVFETQYF. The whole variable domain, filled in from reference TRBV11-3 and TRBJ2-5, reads EAGVVQSPRYKIIEKKQPVAFWCNPISGHNTLYWYLQNLGQGPELLIRYENEEAVDDSQLPKDRFSAERLKGVDSTLKIQPAELGDSAVYLCASSLKRGVFETQYFGPGTRLLVL.

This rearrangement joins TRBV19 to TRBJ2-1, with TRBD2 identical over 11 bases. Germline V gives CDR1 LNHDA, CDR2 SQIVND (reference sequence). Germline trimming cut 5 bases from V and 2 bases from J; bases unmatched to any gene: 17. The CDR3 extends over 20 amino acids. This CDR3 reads CASSRLAGGLIQSPYNEQFF. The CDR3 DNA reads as TGTGCCAGTAGTCGGCTAGCGGGGGGCCTAATCCAGTCCCCCTACAATGAGCAGTTCTTC. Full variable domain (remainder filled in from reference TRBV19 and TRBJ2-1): DGGITQSPKYLFRKEGQNVTLSCEQNLNHDAMYWYRQDPGQGLRLIYYSQIVNDFQKGDIAEGYSVSREKKESFPLTVTSAQKNPTAFYLCASSRLAGGLIQSPYNEQFFGPGTRLTVL.

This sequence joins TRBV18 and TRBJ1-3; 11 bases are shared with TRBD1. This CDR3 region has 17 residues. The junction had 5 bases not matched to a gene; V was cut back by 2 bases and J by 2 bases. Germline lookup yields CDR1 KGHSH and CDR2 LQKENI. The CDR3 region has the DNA TGTGCCAGCTCACCATCGGGACAGGGGGTTACTGGAAACACCATATATTTT. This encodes CASSPSGQGVTGNTIYF.

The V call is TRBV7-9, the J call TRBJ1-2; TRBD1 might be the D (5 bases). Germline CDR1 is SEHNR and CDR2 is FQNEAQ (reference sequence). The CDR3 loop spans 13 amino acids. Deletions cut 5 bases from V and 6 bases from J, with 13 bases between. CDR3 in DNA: TGTGCCAGCAGCCGGACCCGGGGGGATGGCTACACCTTC. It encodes CASSRTRGDGYTF.